This TCR beta chain was sequenced in a study of T cells after yellow fever vaccination. V lost 4 bases to trimming and J lost 1 base, with 10 bases between them. CDR3 length: 14 amino acids. The germline V gene encodes CDR1 SGHRS and CDR2 YFSETQ. In this sample, this clonotype turned up many times. Generation of TCR cDNA used 5'RACE template switching (which added a universal primer site and UMIs). MiXCR, run by TCRdb on the 5' RACE reads, gives a single entry per CDR3 protein. The top ten hold under 0.7% of the sample, which has roughly 150,000 distinct CDR3 sequences, about 7% seen once. This TCR derives from a man aged 25-40 years who received the YFV17D yellow fever vaccine. The sample consisted of CD4+ T cells sorted from PBMCs, taken 10 days after the yellow fever booster vaccination. The J gene is TRBJ2-3, the V gene TRBV5-1; D is undetermined. CDR3 sequence reads: CASSPLVGTDTQYF. In DNA, the CDR3 is TGCGCCAGCAGCCCCTTGGTCGGCACAGATACGCAGTATTTT.